Below, 31 T cell receptor beta chains from the same sample are listed, as sequenced in a study of cytomegalovirus exposure and HLA in healthy donors. This PCR relied on a set of 60 Vbeta primers and 13 Jbeta primers. Profiling relied on immunoSEQ multiplex PCR, and the TCRdb table lists in-frame clones only, not all of them. This table has about 91,000 clones, approximately 69% appearing once. The sequenced material came from PBMCs. All receptors come from a female donor in good health and CMV-seronegative.

This clone was picked up a small number of times. V usage is TRBV11-3 and J usage is TRBJ2-1; 8 positions agree with TRBD2. J gave up 5 bases and V 5 bases, and 11 bases lay outside the gene matches. This CDR3 comprises 16 residues. Germline CDR1 reads SGHNT; CDR2 reads YENEEA. The CDR3 bases are TGTGCCAGCAGCGCAAGGCGGGCGGGGGGTAACAATGAGCAGTTCTTC. Residues: CASSARRAGGNNEQFF.

This clone is medium-sized (0.01 to 0.1%) in the sample. The chain recombines TRBV6-5 with TRBJ1-3; D gene unclear. The ends were cut back, 6 bases at V and 8 bases at J, with 8 bases in the middle. Germline lookup yields CDR1 MNHEY and CDR2 SVGAGI. The CDR3 has 11 amino acids. This CDR3 reads CASSTGDTIYF. Here the CDR3 DNA reads TGTGCCAGCAGCACCGGAGACACCATATATTTT.

The rearrangement uses TRBV28 and TRBJ2-7, with a possible D match to TRBD1 (5 bases). Trimming pared 3 bases from V and 4 bases from J, leaving 13 bases between. The length of the CDR3 is 14 residues. From germline, CDR1 is MDHEN and CDR2 SYDVKM. The CDR3 is CASSFVGQPYEQYF. The CDR3 coding sequence is TGTGCCAGCAGTTTTGTAGGACAACCTTACGAGCAGTACTTC.

The chain combines TRBV9 with TRBJ2-7; 8 nucleotides match TRBD2. Germline trimming cut 0 bases from V and 6 bases from J; bases unmatched to any gene: 5. The CDR3 is made up of 14 amino acids. Germline assignment: CDR1 SGDLS and CDR2 YYNGEE. CDR3 bases: TGTGCCAGCAGCGTAGCGGTCGCGGGGGGCGAGCAGTACTTC. Encoded protein: CASSVAVAGGEQYF.

The J gene is TRBJ2-2, the V gene TRBV7-2, with a weak D call TRBD1 (6 bases). V was cut by 2 bases and J by 6 bases, with 10 bases left in between. The CDR3 sequence is 14 residues long. Germline lookup yields CDR1 SGHTA and CDR2 FQGNSA. The CDR3 bases are TGTGCCAGCAGCTTAAGGGACATCCCCGGGGAGCTGTTTTTT. Translating it yields CASSLRDIPGELFF.

The chain combines TRBV7-9 with TRBJ1-5, with TRBD1 as a possible D gene (5 bases). The CDR3 extends over 15 amino acids. Trimming cost V 5 bases and J 7 bases, with 18 bases left between them. The V gene's germline CDR1 is SEHNR and CDR2 FQNEAQ (reference sequence). In DNA form, the CDR3 reads TGTGCCAGCAGCCCGGGGGGGTCGGTAGGCCAGCCCCAGCATTTT. It yields the protein CASSPGGSVGQPQHF.

J is TRBJ2-2 and V is TRBV5-6, with TRBD2 identical over 9 bases. Per germline, CDR1 SGHDT and CDR2 YYEEEE. V shed 4 bases, J shed 3 bases, and the junction held 7 bases outside the gene matches. This CDR3 comprises 16 residues. The CDR3 nucleotides are TGTGCCAGCAGCCCCGGGGCTAGCGGGGACACCGGGGAGCTGTTTTTT. Amino acid sequence: CASSPGASGDTGELFF.

The V call is TRBV7-2, the J call TRBJ1-1; D might be TRBD1 (5 bases). The V gene lost 1 base and the J gene lost 4 bases, with 7 bases spanning the gap. CDR1 is SGHTA and CDR2 is FQGNSA in the germline V gene. This CDR3 has 13 amino acids. The CDR3: CASSLVQGTEAFF. The CDR3 region has the DNA TGTGCCAGCAGCTTAGTCCAGGGCACTGAAGCTTTCTTT.

The V call is TRBV6-5, the J call TRBJ1-1; tentative D call: TRBD1 (6 bases). The germline CDR1 and CDR2 sequences are MNHEY and SVGAGI. Between the trimmed V and J ends, which lost 3 bases and 8 bases, there was a span of 13 bases. The CDR3 has 13 amino acids. The CDR3 sequence: CASSYLDSEEAFF. CDR3 DNA: TGTGCCAGCAGTTATTTGGACAGCGAGGAAGCTTTCTTT.

This chain uses TRBV11-2 with TRBJ1-1; 8 bases fit TRBD1. CDR1 and CDR2 from the germline V gene are SGHAT and FQNNGV. CDR3 length: 15 amino acids. Losses at the gene ends were 6 bases for V and 3 bases for J; bases not matched to a gene: 9. The DNA of the CDR3 is TGTGCCAGCAGGGGGGGGAACAGGGGGTACACTGAAGCTTTCTTT. Protein product: CASRGGNRGYTEAFF.

DNA for the CDR3: TGTGCCAGCAGTTTTGGGCAGCCGGCCTACGAGCAGTACTTC. Protein product: CASSFGQPAYEQYF. This chain uses TRBV27 with TRBJ2-7; no reliable D call. V was clipped by 3 bases and J by 2 bases, with 11 bases between them. The CDR3 runs to 14 residues. CDR1 is MNHEY, CDR2 SMNVEV, per germline (reference sequence).

The CDR3 DNA sequence: TGTGCCAGTAGTAGGGGGGGCTCTGGAAACACCATATATTTT. Translation gives CASSRGGSGNTIYF. This sequence joins TRBV19 and TRBJ1-3, with a weak D call TRBD1 (5 bases). This CDR3 region has 14 residues. Trimming took off 4 bases at V and 0 bases at J, with 7 bases between the two ends. CDR1 and CDR2 from the germline V gene are LNHDA and SQIVND (reference sequence). Together with reference TRBV19 and TRBJ1-3, the CDR3 gives the full variable domain: DGGITQSPKYLFRKEGQNVTLSCEQNLNHDAMYWYRQDPGQGLRLIYYSQIVNDFQKGDIAEGYSVSREKKESFPLTVTSAQKNPTAFYLCASSRGGSGNTIYFGEGSWLTVV.

CDR3 amino acids: CASSYSTSGGYEQYF. The CDR3 DNA follows: TGTGCCAGCAGTTACTCGACTAGCGGGGGCTACGAGCAGTACTTC. The chain carries TRBV6-5 and TRBJ2-7, with TRBD2 matching over 12 bases. Germline loops: CDR1 MNHEY, CDR2 SVGAGI. V lost 0 bases to trimming and J lost 3 bases; unmatched junction nucleotides: 0. The CDR3 runs to 15 residues.

The rearrangement joins TRBV5-1 to TRBJ1-1; 8 nucleotides agree with TRBD1. CDR1 SGHRS and CDR2 YFSETQ come from the germline V gene. The V segment lost 2 bases and the J segment 2 bases; nucleotides outside the gene matches: 8. The CDR3 spans 16 residues. The CDR3 nucleotides are TGCGCCAGCAGCTTTAATCCAGGGGGCTTAAACACTGAAGCTTTCTTT. Amino acids: CASSFNPGGLNTEAFF. Drawing the rest from reference TRBV5-1 and TRBJ1-1, the complete variable domain is KAGVTQTPRYLIKTRGQQVTLSCSPISGHRSVSWYQQTPGQGLQFLFEYFSETQRNKGNFPGRFSGRQFSNSRSEMNVSTLELGDSALYLCASSFNPGGLNTEAFFGQGTRLTVV.

This clone was recorded once. The gene calls are TRBV11-1 and TRBJ2-7; TRBD1 matches 9 bases. CDR3 length: 14 residues. The germline gives CDR1 SGHAT, CDR2 FQDESV (reference sequence). V was pared by 3 bases and J by 4 bases, with 4 bases of the junction left unmatched. CDR3 amino acids: CASSFDRGGYEQYF. For the CDR3, the DNA is TGTGCCAGCAGCTTCGACAGGGGGGGATACGAGCAGTACTTC.

The chain is built from TRBV5-4 and TRBJ2-7; 7 positions match TRBD2. CDR1 is SGHNT, CDR2 YYREEE, per germline (reference sequence). J lost 6 bases, V lost 0 bases, and 9 bases had no gene match. The CDR3 spans 15 residues. The CDR3 reads CASSLARGSGFEQYF. The CDR3 coding sequence is TGTGCCAGCAGCTTGGCCCGCGGGAGTGGTTTCGAGCAGTACTTC.

Only a few counts were recorded for this clone. This chain connects TRBV14 to TRBJ1-1; the D is unclear. The CDR3 length is 12 residues. Trimming stripped 3 bases from V and 0 bases from J, with 2 bases between. CDR1 and CDR2 from the germline V gene are SGHDN and FVKESK. The CDR3 coding sequence is TGTGCCAGCAGCCACATGAACACTGAAGCTTTCTTT. Translated: CASSHMNTEAFF.

The chain recombines TRBV5-3 with TRBJ1-1; a possible D gene is TRBD1 (5 bases). TRBV5-3 is labeled an ORF, and its function is uncertain. The CDR3 length is 14 residues. V was pared by 0 bases and J by 0 bases, with 6 bases between. CDR3 residues: CARSLAGLNTEAFF. In DNA form, the CDR3 reads TGTGCCAGAAGCTTGGCAGGGTTGAACACTGAAGCTTTCTTT.

This chain connects TRBV27 to TRBJ2-7; weak D call: TRBD1 (6 bases). V lost 6 bases, J lost 2 bases, and 11 bases lay in between. Germline loops: CDR1 MNHEY, CDR2 SMNVEV (reference sequence). The CDR3 covers 13 residues. The CDR3 is CASRSGEAYEQYF. For the CDR3, the DNA is TGTGCCAGCAGGTCAGGGGAAGCCTACGAGCAGTACTTC.

The chain combines TRBV29-1 with TRBJ2-3; 9 bases map to TRBD1. V trimming: 7 bases; J trimming: 3 bases; junction bases outside the gene matches: 26. CDR1 is SQVTM and CDR2 is ANQGSEA in the germline V gene. The CDR3 covers 20 residues. CDR3 sequence: CSDRRHRDREVRRETDTQYF. The CDR3 nucleotides are TGCAGCGACCGGCGTCACCGGGACAGGGAGGTTCGGAGAGAAACAGATACGCAGTATTTT.

This sequence joins TRBV15 and TRBJ2-5, with a possible D match to TRBD1 (6 bases). The V and J ends lost 7 bases and 5 bases respectively, with 17 bases between them. This CDR3 is built from 14 residues. The germline V gene encodes CDR1 LNHNV and CDR2 YYDKDF (reference sequence). The CDR3 loop is CATKSQGMGETQYF. The CDR3 nucleotides are TGTGCCACCAAGTCACAGGGCATGGGGGAGACCCAGTACTTC.

The chain carries TRBV7-6 and TRBJ2-3; 10 bases fit TRBD2. Trimming at V came to 3 bases and at J to 0 bases, leaving 6 bases not matched to a gene. Germline values: CDR1 SGHVS, CDR2 FNYEAQ. The CDR3 is 17 residues long. In nucleotides, the CDR3 is TGTGCCAGCAGCTTCGCCGGGACTAGCGCTAGCACAGATACGCAGTATTTT. Translating gives CASSFAGTSASTDTQYF.

CDR3 nucleotides: TGTGCCAGCAGTGTAAGGGGGGGCCGAGAGACCCAGTACTTC. Protein: CASSVRGGRETQYF. The chain is built from TRBV2 and TRBJ2-5; D perhaps matches TRBD2 (7 bases). This CDR3 region has 14 residues. The germline V and J ends were trimmed by 4 bases and 4 bases, with 13 bases remaining between them. Germline-derived CDR1 and CDR2 are SNHLY and FYNNEI. The full variable domain, completed using reference TRBV2 and TRBJ2-5, is EPEVTQTPSHQVTQMGQEVILRCVPISNHLYFYWYRQILGQKVEFLVSFYNNEISEKSEIFDDQFSVERPDGSNFTLKIRSTKLEDSAMYFCASSVRGGRETQYFGPGTRLLVL.

V and J are TRBV9 and TRBJ2-2; 7 positions match TRBD2. The ends lost 0 bases at V and 4 bases at J; junction bases unmatched: 9. The CDR3 is made up of 17 amino acids. From germline, CDR1 is SGDLS and CDR2 YYNGEE. CDR3 sequence: CASSVGSTSSGTGELFF. The CDR3 DNA follows: TGTGCCAGCAGCGTAGGTAGTACCTCTAGCGGCACCGGGGAGCTGTTTTTT. The variable domain in full, completed from reference TRBV9 and TRBJ2-2, reads DSGVTQTPKHLITATGQRVTLRCSPRSGDLSVYWYQQSLDQGLQFLIQYYNGEERAKGNILERFSAQQFPDLHSELNLSSLELGDSALYFCASSVGSTSSGTGELFFGEGSRLTVL.

CDR3 amino acids: CGGRNSGNTIYF. The CDR3 DNA sequence: TGTGGGGGCAGGAACTCTGGAAACACCATATATTTT. J is TRBJ1-3 and V is TRBV6-1; TRBD1 is a possible D gene (5 bases). Germline CDR1 reads MNHNS; CDR2 reads SASEGT. The CDR3 runs to 12 residues.

Turning to this clone: One end of the junction does not line up with germline, which may come from a read error. The chain couples TRBV30 to TRBJ2-7, with 9 nucleotides matching TRBD2. This CDR3 comprises 17 residues. Germline CDR1 reads GTSNPN; CDR2 reads SVGIG (reference sequence). The CDR3: CGWSGLGGGRDRIEQYF. In DNA, the CDR3 is TGTGGCTGGAGTGGCCTGGGGGGCGGGAGGGACCGCATCGAGCAGTACTTC. The variable domain in full, completed from reference TRBV30 and TRBJ2-7, reads SQTIHQWPATLVQPVGSPLSLECTVEGTSNPNLYWYRQAAGRGLQLLFYSVGIGQISSEVPQNLSASRPQDRQFILSSKKLLLSDSGFYLCGWSGLGGGRDRIEQYFGPGTRLTVT.

The chain carries TRBV5-1 and TRBJ2-1; 9 positions match TRBD2. The trim removed 0 bases at V and 7 bases at J, leaving 5 bases unmatched. This CDR3 is 15 amino acids long. CDR1 is SGHRS and CDR2 is YFSETQ in the germline V gene. CDR3 loop: CASSLGASGINEQFF. In DNA, the CDR3 is TGCGCCAGCAGCTTGGGGGCTAGCGGGATTAATGAGCAGTTCTTC.

The rearrangement uses TRBV28 and TRBJ1-1, with D unresolved. V lost 6 bases and J 0 bases, leaving 14 bases between the germline ends. Germline lookup yields CDR1 MDHEN and CDR2 SYDVKM. This CDR3 has 15 residues. The CDR3 reads CASSESTVMNTEAFF. The CDR3, as DNA: TGTGCCAGCAGCGAATCTACAGTTATGAACACTGAAGCTTTCTTT.

The chain links TRBV2 to TRBJ2-3; D ambiguous. With 5 bases removed from V and 3 bases from J, the gap between germline ends came to 15 bases. The CDR3 is 15 amino acids. Germline CDR1 and CDR2: SNHLY and FYNNEI. The CDR3 reads CASSLGQVVTDTQYF. For the CDR3, the DNA is TGTGCCAGCAGTCTTGGGCAGGTAGTAACAGATACGCAGTATTTT.

The gene calls are TRBV10-1 and TRBJ2-1; 10 bases map to TRBD2. The junction had 3 bases not matched to a gene; V was cut back by 5 bases and J by 5 bases. The CDR3 is made up of 14 amino acids. Germline CDR1 reads WNHNN; CDR2 reads SYGVQD (reference sequence). This CDR3 reads CASSRTSGDNEQFF. CDR3 coding DNA: TGCGCCAGCAGTCGAACTAGCGGGGACAATGAGCAGTTCTTC.

This clone was seen a single time. The V and J genes are TRBV29-1 and TRBJ1-2, with D possibly matching TRBD1 (5 bases). This CDR3 region has 13 residues. V was shortened by 4 bases and J by 4 bases, with 13 bases between the two germline ends. The germline CDR1 and CDR2 sequences are SQVTM and ANQGSEA. CDR3 DNA: TGCAGCGTTGTGGGACTTCGCGGCTATGGCTACACCTTC. Protein product: CSVVGLRGYGYTF.